One and the same sample provided the 27 T cell receptor beta chains below, sequenced in a study of Graves' ophthalmopathy and Graves' hyperthyroidism. CDR3 regions of TCR beta were amplified from RNA transcripts. RT-PCR in the first round used HTBI primers; a second-round multiplex PCR followed. In TCRdb, the multiplex PCR reads were re-called with MiXCR into one record per CDR3 protein. This table holds 450,000 or so distinct CDR3 sequences, over 13% found once. The sample taken for sequencing was blood. These receptors came from a woman aged 30 to 39 with Graves' ophthalmopathy.

About this clonotype itself: The junction and the germline gene differ at one end; a read error may be behind it. The chain is built from TRBV6-2 or TRBV6-3 and TRBJ1-1; the D is unclear. Germline CDR1 and CDR2: MNHEY and SVGEGT. The CDR3 extends over 15 amino acids. The CDR3 here is CASSYSRTVRTEAFF. DNA for the CDR3: TGTGCCAGCAGTTACTCCCGGACGGTCCGAACTGAAGCCTTCTTT.

As for this clonotype: One base away lies a much larger clone, so this may be a sequencing read error. The chain recombines TRBV4-1 with TRBJ2-5, with a tentative D call TRBD1 (5 bases). CDR3 length equals 16 residues. V was clipped by 2 bases and J by 3 bases, with 16 bases between them. Germline V gene data show CDR1 as MGHRA and CDR2 as YSYEKL. The CDR3 nucleotides read TGCGCCAGCAGCCAAACACCGGTGCGCAGGGAAGAGACCCAGTACTTC. It is translated as CASSQTPVRREETQYF.

Ten or more counts support this clonotype. This chain uses TRBV10-2 with TRBJ2-7; D ambiguous. V was cut by 6 bases and J by 1 base, with 13 bases left in between. The germline V gene encodes CDR1 WSHSY and CDR2 SAAADI. The CDR3 runs 14 residues. For the CDR3, the DNA is TGCGCCAGCAGAGAAAGAACAGCTTCCTACGAGCAGTACTTC. Translated, it gives CASRERTASYEQYF.

There are many counts of this clonotype. The chain uses TRBV20-1 and TRBJ1-6; 10 nucleotides match TRBD1. CDR3 length equals 13 residues. CDR1 is DFQATT and CDR2 is SNEGSKA in the germline V gene (reference sequence). Trimming removed 5 bases from V and 8 bases from J; junction bases left unmatched: 3. The CDR3 sequence: CSALDRGYSPLHF. CDR3 nucleotide sequence: TGCAGTGCTCTGGACAGGGGGTATTCACCCCTCCACTTT.

This clonotype was recorded at least ten times. J is TRBJ1-6 and V is TRBV27; the D is unclear. V was cut by 3 bases and J by 10 bases, with 13 bases left in between. Germline V lookup: CDR1 MNHEY, CDR2 SMNVEV (reference sequence). The CDR3 totals 14 residues. The CDR3 reads CASSFLKASSPLHF. In nucleotides, the CDR3 is TGTGCCAGCAGTTTTCTAAAGGCTAGCTCACCCCTCCACTTT.

This clonotype was found many times. The V call is TRBV28, the J call TRBJ1-1; TRBD1 matches 11 bases. The germline gives CDR1 MDHEN, CDR2 SYDVKM. Trimming at V came to 6 bases and at J to 6 bases, leaving 0 bases not matched to a gene. This CDR3 has 12 residues. CDR3 in DNA: TGTGCCAGCAGGGGACAGGGGGCTGAAGCTTTCTTT. Protein product: CASRGQGAEAFF.

This clonotype was counted at least ten times. This chain joins TRBV20-1 and TRBJ2-7, with a tentative D call TRBD1 (6 bases). There are 17 residues in the CDR3. The germline V and J ends were trimmed by 0 bases and 7 bases, with 25 bases remaining between them. Germline V gene data show CDR1 as DFQATT and CDR2 as SNEGSKA (reference sequence). CDR3 sequence: CSARDPTGQVVRGEQYF. In DNA form, the CDR3 reads TGCAGTGCTAGAGATCCTACTGGGCAGGTGGTGAGGGGGGAGCAGTACTTC.

The chain has TRBV11-2 and TRBJ2-1; 13 bases fit TRBD2. Germline V lookup: CDR1 SGHAT, CDR2 FQNNGV. V lost 5 bases, J lost 1 base, and 5 bases stayed unmatched. The CDR3 contains 17 residues. This CDR3 reads CASSLGTSGVSYNEQFF. In DNA form, the CDR3 reads TGTGCCAGCAGCCTAGGGACTAGCGGGGTTTCCTACAATGAGCAGTTCTTC.

On this clonotype: The junction does not match germline at one end; this may be a read error. The V call is TRBV11-2, the J call TRBJ2-2; tentative D call: TRBD2 (6 bases). The CDR3 covers 17 residues. CDR1 is SGHAT, CDR2 FQNNGV, per germline. CDR3 sequence: CASSFWDPGTATGGLFF. Written as DNA, the CDR3 is TGTGCCAGCAGCTTTTGGGACCCAGGGACGGCTACCGGGGGGCTGTTTTTT.

The table lists this clonotype with many counts. The chain couples TRBV24-1 to TRBJ2-5; possible D gene TRBD2, 7 bases. This CDR3 spans 16 amino acids. V dropped 1 base and J dropped 5 bases, with 16 bases sitting between them. CDR1 is KGHDR, CDR2 SFDVKD, per germline. CDR3 amino acids: CATSDFGGPFRETQYF. The CDR3 region has the DNA TGTGCCACCAGTGATTTCGGGGGGCCGTTTAGGGAGACCCAGTACTTC.

The sample holds a few counts of this clonotype. J is TRBJ1-2 and V is TRBV20-1, with D hard to call. CDR1 is DFQATT and CDR2 is SNEGSKA in the germline V gene (reference sequence). V was trimmed by 3 bases and J by 4 bases, leaving 12 bases between them. The CDR3 runs 13 residues. The CDR3 protein is CSAREEGSYGYTF. The DNA for the CDR3 is TGCAGTGCTAGGGAGGAGGGAAGCTATGGCTACACCTTC.

This clonotype has at least ten counts. The CDR3 DNA follows: TGCAGTGCCCGACCGGGGGAAGGCGACGAGCAGTACTTC. It yields the protein CSARPGEGDEQYF. The chain is built from TRBV20-1 and TRBJ2-7; weak D call: TRBD2 (6 bases). With 6 bases removed from V and 5 bases from J, the gap between germline ends came to 17 bases. The CDR3 sequence is 13 residues long. From germline, CDR1 is DFQATT and CDR2 SNEGSKA (reference sequence).

This clonotype occurred many times. The chain employs TRBV7-8 and TRBJ1-3; TRBD1 matches 9 bases. Germline-derived CDR1 and CDR2 are SGHVS and FQNEAQ. The junction had 8 bases not matched to a gene; V was cut back by 4 bases and J by 16 bases. The CDR3 loop spans 12 amino acids. CDR3 residues: CASSSGTGINYF. For the CDR3, the DNA is TGTGCCAGCAGCTCTGGGACAGGGATTAACTATTTT.

Comment on this clonotype: The junction does not match germline at one end; this may be a read error. The V call is TRBV9, the J call TRBJ2-7, with D maybe TRBD2 (6 bases). The CDR3 loop spans 14 amino acids. Germline V gene data show CDR1 as SGDLS and CDR2 as YYNGEE. The CDR3 is CASSVGLSDYDQYF. The CDR3 DNA reads TGTGCCAGCAGCGTAGGTCTATCGGACTACGATCAGTACTTC.

This clonotype was detected only a few times. The chain links TRBV29-1 to TRBJ2-4; 13 bases align to TRBD2. V was pared by 0 bases and J by 5 bases, with 13 bases of the junction left unmatched. The CDR3 is 19 residues long. CDR1 is SQVTM and CDR2 is ANQGSEA in the germline V gene. DNA for the CDR3: TGCAGCGTTGAAGATGGGGGGGCAGGGGGACTAGCGGGACAAAACATTCAGTACTTC. Amino acid sequence: CSVEDGGAGGLAGQNIQYF.

The J gene is TRBJ2-5, the V gene TRBV15; D is uncertain. V dropped 0 bases and J dropped 4 bases, with 9 bases sitting between them. Germline assignment: CDR1 LNHNV and CDR2 YYDKDF (reference sequence). There are 14 residues in the CDR3. The CDR3 bases are TGTGCCACCAGCAGAGATCCGGTGGCAGAGACCCAGTACTTC. This translates into CATSRDPVAETQYF.

The chain joins TRBV5-1 to TRBJ1-1; no definite D call. V shed 6 bases and J shed 1 base, with 10 bases lying between them. The CDR3 is 13 amino acids. Germline assignment: CDR1 SGHRS and CDR2 YFSETQ. The CDR3 is CASKPGKNTEAFF. The CDR3, as DNA: TGCGCCAGCAAACCGGGTAAGAACACTGAAGCTTTCTTT. Combining the CDR3 with reference TRBV5-1 and TRBJ1-1 gives the whole variable domain KAGVTQTPRYLIKTRGQQVTLSCSPISGHRSVSWYQQTPGQGLQFLFEYFSETQRNKGNFPGRFSGRQFSNSRSEMNVSTLELGDSALYLCASKPGKNTEAFFGQGTRLTVV.

This chain joins TRBV6-2 or TRBV6-3 and TRBJ1-6, with D unresolved. CDR3 length equals 13 residues. Germline lookup yields CDR1 MNHEY and CDR2 SVGEGT. Trimming removed 5 bases from V and 8 bases from J, with 10 bases in between. The CDR3, as DNA: TGTGCCAGCAGTCAGGCCGGAGATTCACCCCTCCACTTT. Translation gives CASSQAGDSPLHF.

This clonotype was seen repeatedly, ten times or more. The V gene is TRBV5-1, the J gene TRBJ2-7, with 9 bases matching TRBD1. V lost 4 bases and J lost 6; bases outside the gene matches: 17. There are 17 residues in the CDR3. Per the germline V gene, CDR1 is SGHRS and CDR2 is YFSETQ. The CDR3 protein is CASSQNPLGTGPSEQYF. The CDR3, as DNA: TGCGCCAGCAGCCAAAACCCGCTTGGGACAGGGCCTAGCGAGCAGTACTTC.

In this sample, this clonotype turned up many times. This rearrangement joins TRBV2 to TRBJ2-5; D may match TRBD1 or TRBD2 (5 bases each). V was clipped by 7 bases and J by 5 bases, with 14 bases between them. CDR1 is SNHLY and CDR2 is FYNNEI in the germline V gene. The CDR3 has 13 amino acids. CDR3 sequence reads: CASTGTESETQYF. Here the CDR3 DNA reads TGTGCCAGCACTGGGACGGAGAGTGAGACCCAGTACTTC.

A few counts support this clonotype. The chain joins TRBV30 to TRBJ2-7; TRBD2 matches 11 bases. The CDR3 extends over 14 amino acids. V was clipped by 1 base and J by 4 bases; unmatched bases: 3. Germline V gene data show CDR1 as GTSNPN and CDR2 as SVGIG (reference sequence). The CDR3 sequence is CAWSDSGGGYEQYF. CDR3 nucleotide sequence: TGTGCCTGGAGTGATAGCGGGGGGGGGTACGAGCAGTACTTC.

The sample holds a few counts of this clonotype. The V gene is TRBV6-1, the J gene TRBJ2-5; 11 bases fit TRBD2. CDR3 length equals 14 residues. Germline V gene sequence: CDR1 MNHNS, CDR2 SASEGT. J was trimmed by 5 bases and V by 6 bases; bases with no gene match: 5. CDR3: CASSSLAGGETQYF. The CDR3 region has the DNA TGTGCCAGCAGCAGTCTAGCGGGAGGCGAGACCCAGTACTTC.

This clonotype was picked up a small number of times. This rearrangement joins TRBV6-1 to TRBJ2-5; the match to TRBD2 covers 15 bases. V lost 6 bases, J lost 4 bases, and 3 bases stayed unmatched. CDR1 MNHNS and CDR2 SASEGT come from the germline V gene. CDR3 length: 15 residues. CDR3 sequence (DNA): TGTGCCAGCAGGAGGACTAGCGGGGGGGTAGAGACCCAGTACTTC. Protein: CASRRTSGGVETQYF.

This clonotype appeared many times. The DNA of the CDR3 is TGTGCCAGCAGTTACTCGACAGGGGATGGCTACACCTTC. As protein: CASSYSTGDGYTF. The chain joins TRBV6-2 or TRBV6-3 to TRBJ1-2, with 8 bases identical to TRBD1. The CDR3 sequence is 13 residues long. V trimming: 0 bases; J trimming: 6 bases; junction bases outside the gene matches: 0. Germline lookup yields CDR1 MNHEY and CDR2 SVGEGT.

This clonotype was recorded at least ten times. V and J are TRBV12-3 or TRBV12-4 and TRBJ2-4; D gene unclear. The CDR3 loop spans 17 amino acids. V lost 6 bases and J 1 base, leaving 19 bases between the germline ends. CDR3 amino acids: CASSPLGGLRAKNIQYF. The CDR3 bases are TGTGCCAGCAGCCCCCTAGGTGGTCTTCGGGCCAAAAACATTCAGTACTTC.

The rearrangement uses TRBV11-2 and TRBJ2-2, with 8 bases fitting TRBD1. This CDR3 comprises 18 residues. J lost 4 bases, V lost 1 base, and 11 bases had no gene match. Per the germline V gene, CDR1 is SGHAT and CDR2 is FQNNGV. CDR3 sequence: CASSLVVFGQGSTGELFF. In nucleotides, the CDR3 is TGTGCCAGCAGCTTAGTTGTGTTCGGACAGGGCTCCACCGGGGAGCTGTTTTTT.

This clonotype was recorded many times. A junction boundary mismatches the germline segment, possibly from a read error. The chain couples TRBV7-9 to TRBJ2-5; TRBD2 matches 11 bases. Germline V CDR1 and CDR2: SEHNR, FQNEAQ (reference sequence). This CDR3 has 16 amino acids. CDR3 amino acids: CASSKLAGATLEAQYF. CDR3 DNA sequence: TGTGCCAGCAGCAAACTAGCGGGGGCGACCTTAGAGGCCCAGTACTTC.